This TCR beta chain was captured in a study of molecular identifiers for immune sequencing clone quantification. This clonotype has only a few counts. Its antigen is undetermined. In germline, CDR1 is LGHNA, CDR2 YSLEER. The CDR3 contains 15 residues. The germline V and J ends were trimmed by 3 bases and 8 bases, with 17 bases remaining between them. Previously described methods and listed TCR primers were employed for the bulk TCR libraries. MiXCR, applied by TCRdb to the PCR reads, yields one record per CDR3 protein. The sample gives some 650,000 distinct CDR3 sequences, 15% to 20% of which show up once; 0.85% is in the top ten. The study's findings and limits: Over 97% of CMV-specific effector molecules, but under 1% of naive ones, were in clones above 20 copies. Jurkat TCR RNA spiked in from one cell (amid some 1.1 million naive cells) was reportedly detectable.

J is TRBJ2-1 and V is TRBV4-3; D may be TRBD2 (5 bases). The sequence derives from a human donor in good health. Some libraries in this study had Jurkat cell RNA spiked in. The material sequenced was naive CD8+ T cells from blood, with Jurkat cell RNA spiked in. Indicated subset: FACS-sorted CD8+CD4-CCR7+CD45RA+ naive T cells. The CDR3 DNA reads TGCGCCAGCAGCCAGACTTCGATATCCGGGGATGAGCAGTTCTTC. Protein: CASSQTSISGDEQFF.